A single sample gave rise to the 20 T cell receptor beta chains below, sequenced in a study of early T cells in non-severe SARS-CoV-2 infection. TCRdb re-derived calls from the 5' RACE reads in MiXCR, one entry per CDR3 protein. Of about 71,000 distinct CDR3 sequences in the sample, 9.5% to 15% were seen once. Sequencing was performed on whole blood, taken at baseline. These receptors were taken from an adult who was a healthcare worker with PCR-confirmed SARS-CoV-2 infection or an uninfected control (not recorded which).

This clonotype showed up just a few times. The chain uses TRBV7-6 and TRBJ1-3; a possible D gene is TRBD1 (5 bases). Germline V gene data show CDR1 as SGHVS and CDR2 as FNYEAQ. This CDR3 is built from 15 residues. Deletions cut 10 bases from V and 0 bases from J, with 16 bases between. The CDR3, as DNA: TGTGCCACTACGGCCACAGGCGGCTCTGGAAACACCATATATTTT. Its protein is CATTATGGSGNTIYF. Supplemented by reference TRBV7-6 and TRBJ1-3, the full variable domain reads GAGVSQSPRYKVTKRGQDVALRCDPISGHVSLYWYRQALGQGPEFLTYFNYEAQQDKSGLPNDRFSAERPEGSISTLTIQRTEQRDSAMYRCATTATGGSGNTIYFGEGSWLTVV.

This clonotype has a handful of counts. The chain uses TRBV11-3 and TRBJ2-2, with TRBD2 as a possible D gene (5 bases). CDR3 length: 14 residues. Germline V CDR1 and CDR2: SGHNT, YENEEA. V was trimmed by 2 bases and J by 3 bases, leaving 7 bases between them. CDR3 sequence reads: CASSLSGYTGELFF. In nucleotides, the CDR3 is TGTGCCAGCAGCTTATCGGGGTACACCGGGGAGCTGTTTTTT.

V and J are TRBV12-3 or TRBV12-4 and TRBJ2-1; 8 bases line up with TRBD2. After removal of 7 bases from V and 9 bases from J, the junction contained 8 bases not matched to a gene. CDR3 length: 13 amino acids. The CDR3 loop reads CASILAGGFEQFF. CDR3 coding DNA: TGTGCCAGCATTCTCGCGGGGGGTTTTGAGCAGTTCTTC.

The chain is built from TRBV4-1 and TRBJ1-5; D might be TRBD1 (6 bases). CDR1 and CDR2 (germline): MGHRA, YSYEKL. The V and J ends lost 4 bases and 3 bases respectively, with 10 bases between them. The CDR3 totals 14 residues. CDR3 nucleotides: TGCGCCAGCAGCCCGACAGGAGTCAATCAGCCCCAGCATTTT. Its translation is CASSPTGVNQPQHF.

The table lists this clonotype with many counts. V is TRBV12-3 or TRBV12-4 and J is TRBJ2-1; 7 bases map to TRBD1. CDR3 size: 13 residues. Germline trimming cut 4 bases from V and 3 bases from J; bases unmatched to any gene: 0. The CDR3 loop is CASSYRGYNEQFF. In DNA form, the CDR3 reads TGTGCCAGCAGTTACAGGGGCTACAATGAGCAGTTCTTC.

In DNA, the CDR3 is TGCGCCAGCAGCTCCAATCAGGGGGCAGAAGCTTTCTTT. Protein product: CASSSNQGAEAFF. The V and J genes are TRBV5-1 and TRBJ1-1; 8 bases are a match to TRBD1. Trimming removed 3 bases from V and 8 bases from J; junction bases left unmatched: 6. This CDR3 has 13 amino acids. Per the germline V gene, CDR1 is SGHRS and CDR2 is YFSETQ.

There are a few counts of this clonotype. The chain couples TRBV11-2 to TRBJ2-1, with 7 positions matching TRBD2. After removal of 1 base from V and 7 bases from J, the junction contained 4 bases not matched to a gene. CDR1 is SGHAT, CDR2 FQNNGV, per germline. There are 14 residues in the CDR3. Written as DNA, the CDR3 is TGTGCCAGCAGCTTAGTGGGACTACCTAATGAGCAGTTCTTC. Translation gives CASSLVGLPNEQFF.

The rearrangement joins TRBV6-5 to TRBJ2-2, with 7 bases that match TRBD1. This CDR3 spans 15 amino acids. With V trimmed by 4 bases and J by 2 bases, 4 bases remained unmatched. The V gene's germline CDR1 is MNHEY and CDR2 SVGAGI. In nucleotides, the CDR3 is TGTGCCAGCAGTTCGGACAGGAGAAACACCGGGGAGCTGTTTTTT. Protein: CASSSDRRNTGELFF.

This clonotype was seen at least ten times. The rearrangement joins TRBV7-9 to TRBJ2-1; D assignment may be TRBD1 or TRBD2 (6 bases each). Looked up from germline, CDR1 is SEHNR and CDR2 is FQNEAQ (reference sequence). CDR3 length: 13 residues. Trimming stripped 1 base from V and 9 bases from J, with 10 bases between. CDR3 protein: CASSLGGTSEQFF. CDR3 nucleotide sequence: TGTGCCAGCAGCTTAGGCGGGACATCTGAGCAGTTCTTC. Filled out from reference TRBV7-9 and TRBJ2-1, the complete variable domain reads DTGVSQNPRHKITKRGQNVTFRCDPISEHNRLYWYRQTLGQGPEFLTYFQNEAQLEKSRLLSDRFSAERPKGSFSTLEIQRTEQGDSAMYLCASSLGGTSEQFFGPGTRLTVL.

The chain carries TRBV4-3 and TRBJ2-1; 7 bases align to TRBD1. The germline gives CDR1 LGHNA, CDR2 YSLEER. The V segment lost 3 bases and the J segment 4 bases; nucleotides outside the gene matches: 0. The CDR3 spans 13 residues. The DNA of the CDR3 is TGCGCCAGCAGCCAGGGACAGTACAATGAGCAGTTCTTC. Protein sequence: CASSQGQYNEQFF.

This clonotype was detected only a few times. For the CDR3, the DNA is TGCAGTGCACAGGGGTGGAAAAACATTCAGTACTTC. Amino acid sequence: CSAQGWKNIQYF. The chain carries TRBV20-1 and TRBJ2-4; 7 bases align to TRBD1. The CDR3 has 12 residues. J lost 4 bases, V lost 6 bases, and 3 bases had no gene match. The germline gives CDR1 DFQATT, CDR2 SNEGSKA (reference sequence).

The J gene is TRBJ1-3, the V gene TRBV18; D uncertain. There are 16 residues in the CDR3. CDR1 and CDR2 (germline): KGHSH, LQKENI. Deletions cut 3 bases from V and 0 bases from J, with 12 bases between. Here the CDR3 DNA reads TGTGCCAGCTCACCGCGTTGGCTGAACTCTGGAAACACCATATATTTT. This translates into CASSPRWLNSGNTIYF.

This clonotype came up many times. V is TRBV6-5 and J is TRBJ1-2; D perhaps matches TRBD1 (5 bases). Germline CDR1 and CDR2: MNHEY and SVGAGI. This CDR3 has 15 amino acids. Trimming pared 0 bases from V and 4 bases from J, leaving 12 bases between. The CDR3 sequence is CASSYSQGRSYGYTF. CDR3 DNA: TGTGCCAGCAGTTACTCTCAGGGTCGATCCTATGGCTACACCTTC.

Only a few counts were recorded for this clonotype. The chain is built from TRBV7-9 and TRBJ2-1; D possibly corresponds to TRBD2 (5 bases). Germline CDR1 reads SEHNR; CDR2 reads FQNEAQ (reference sequence). V dropped 6 bases and J dropped 6 bases, with 15 bases sitting between them. This CDR3 is built from 14 residues. CDR3: CASRPEEVGNEQFF. CDR3 DNA: TGTGCCAGCAGGCCCGAGGAGGTGGGCAATGAGCAGTTCTTC.

A few counts support this clonotype. The chain combines TRBV5-1 with TRBJ1-4, with 8 bases that match TRBD1. V lost 0 bases to trimming and J lost 3 bases; unmatched junction nucleotides: 4. Germline CDR1 and CDR2: SGHRS and YFSETQ. CDR3 length: 16 residues. The CDR3 nucleotides are TGCGCCAGCAGCTTGGGACAGGGGAGAGCTAATGAAAAACTGTTTTTT. Its translation: CASSLGQGRANEKLFF.

The CDR3 nucleotides are TGCAGCGTTCCCGGGACAGTCAACACCGGGGAGCTGTTTTTT. It encodes CSVPGTVNTGELFF. The chain combines TRBV29-1 with TRBJ2-2; 7 nucleotides agree with TRBD1. The J segment lost 2 bases and the V segment lost 5 bases, leaving 5 bases of the junction unmatched. The CDR3 is 14 residues long. Germline CDR1 reads SQVTM; CDR2 reads ANQGSEA.

This clonotype was seen more than once but under ten times. This chain connects TRBV28 to TRBJ2-1; 7 bases match TRBD1. The germline V gene has CDR1 MDHEN and CDR2 SYDVKM. This CDR3 has 12 amino acids. The trim removed 6 bases at V and 11 bases at J, leaving 7 bases unmatched. In nucleotides, the CDR3 is TGTGCCAGCAGATCCGGACAGGATCAGCAGTTCTTC. Translating gives CASRSGQDQQFF.

This clonotype has a count of ten or more. The chain is built from TRBV28 and TRBJ1-1; 9 positions agree with TRBD1. This CDR3 has 14 amino acids. J was trimmed by 1 base and V by 6 bases; bases with no gene match: 3. CDR1 is MDHEN, CDR2 SYDVKM, per germline. The CDR3 nucleotides are TGTGCCAGCAGCCCGGACAGGGGGAACACTGAAGCTTTCTTT. This encodes CASSPDRGNTEAFF. Supplemented by reference TRBV28 and TRBJ1-1, the full variable domain reads DVKVTQSSRYLVKRTGEKVFLECVQDMDHENMFWYRQDPGLGLRLIYFSYDVKMKEKGDIPEGYSVSREKKERFSLILESASTNQTSMYLCASSPDRGNTEAFFGQGTRLTVV.

In this sample, this clonotype turned up many times. The chain has TRBV2 and TRBJ2-1; 9 positions match TRBD1. The CDR3 is 13 residues long. Trimming cost V 8 bases and J 3 bases; bases outside gene matches: 2. The germline V gene encodes CDR1 SNHLY and CDR2 FYNNEI. The CDR3 protein is CASRDRVYNEQFF. CDR3 in DNA: TGTGCCAGCCGGGACAGGGTCTACAATGAGCAGTTCTTC. The variable domain in full, completed from reference TRBV2 and TRBJ2-1, reads EPEVTQTPSHQVTQMGQEVILRCVPISNHLYFYWYRQILGQKVEFLVSFYNNEISEKSEIFDDQFSVERPDGSNFTLKIRSTKLEDSAMYFCASRDRVYNEQFFGPGTRLTVL.

This clonotype has more than one count but fewer than ten. This chain's CDR3 is CASWKTGGNYGYTF. The CDR3 DNA sequence: TGTGCCAGCTGGAAGACAGGGGGCAACTATGGCTACACCTTC. The chain employs TRBV21-1 and TRBJ1-2; the table's D call, TRBD1, has no DNA check behind it. TRBV21-1 is a pseudogene. The CDR3 consists of 14 residues.